The 31 T cell receptor beta chains listed next were all sequenced from one sample in a study of chemoradiotherapy in HPV16-positive cancers. TCRdb's copy holds only in-frame clones and misses some; the assay was immunoSEQ multiplex PCR. The data contain about 1,200 clones, 75% to 95% of them seen just once; the ten biggest clones take up 2.5% to 3.5%. This material consisted of tumor tissue, taken from a patient who underwent chemoradiotherapy. The receptors originated from a human donor with HPV-associated anogenital cancer.

This chain connects TRBV6-5 to TRBJ1-2; a possible D gene is TRBD1 (5 bases). From germline, CDR1 is MNHEY and CDR2 SVGAGI. V lost 0 bases and J 5 bases, leaving 10 bases between the germline ends. The CDR3 spans 14 residues. The chain's CDR3 is CASSYSNGAYGYTF. CDR3 nucleotides: TGTGCCAGCAGTTACTCGAACGGGGCTTATGGCTACACCTTC.

The rearrangement links TRBV4-1 to TRBJ2-7; tentatively, D is TRBD1 (6 bases). V lost 4 bases to trimming and J lost 0 bases, with 13 bases between them. The V gene's germline CDR1 is MGHRA and CDR2 YSYEKL. The CDR3 is made up of 15 amino acids. The CDR3 region has the DNA TGCGCCAGCAGCCTACAGGGAGCCGGCTCCTACGAGCAGTACTTC. This sequence encodes CASSLQGAGSYEQYF.

V is TRBV19 and J is TRBJ1-2, with D possibly TRBD1 on 5 matching bases. Germline V lookup: CDR1 LNHDA, CDR2 SQIVND (reference sequence). CDR3 length equals 15 residues. V lost 3 bases to trimming and J lost 3 bases, with 14 bases between them. CDR3 loop: CASSIRGEGYYGYTF. CDR3 DNA: TGTGCCAGTAGTATTCGCGGGGAGGGGTACTATGGCTACACCTTC. Combining the CDR3 with reference TRBV19 and TRBJ1-2 gives the whole variable domain DGGITQSPKYLFRKEGQNVTLSCEQNLNHDAMYWYRQDPGQGLRLIYYSQIVNDFQKGDIAEGYSVSREKKESFPLTVTSAQKNPTAFYLCASSIRGEGYYGYTFGSGTRLTVV.

This clone was seen a handful of times. This chain uses TRBV9 with TRBJ2-7; D is perhaps TRBD2 (6 bases). V was cut by 0 bases and J by 0 bases, with 7 bases left in between. Germline CDR1 is SGDLS and CDR2 is YYNGEE. The CDR3 has 14 amino acids. CDR3 in DNA: TGTGCCAGCAGCGTAGTGGGGGGCTCCTACGAGCAGTACTTC. Translating gives CASSVVGGSYEQYF.

The chain links TRBV7-9 to TRBJ1-1; a possible D gene is TRBD1 (6 bases). The CDR3 has 14 amino acids. Per the germline V gene, CDR1 is SEHNR and CDR2 is FQNEAQ (reference sequence). Trimming shortened V by 1 base and J by 5 bases, and 11 bases separated the two germline ends. The CDR3 here is CASSLEGGRTEAFF. The CDR3 DNA is TGTGCCAGCAGCTTAGAGGGGGGACGTACTGAAGCTTTCTTT.

J is TRBJ1-2 and V is TRBV10-1; D unresolved. CDR3 length: 13 residues. V was clipped by 4 bases and J by 6 bases, with 12 bases between them. The germline V gene has CDR1 WNHNN and CDR2 SYGVQD (reference sequence). Here the CDR3 DNA reads TGCGCCAGCAGTGCCGAGGTTTCGGATGGCTACACCTTC. Translation: CASSAEVSDGYTF.

The CDR3 DNA follows: TGTGCCAGCAGCTTAACGTATAGCACAGATACGCAGTATTTT. Protein product: CASSLTYSTDTQYF. The rearrangement links TRBV7-3 to TRBJ2-3; no definite D call. CDR1 is SGHTA and CDR2 is FQGTGA in the germline V gene. V lost 0 bases and J lost 0, with 4 bases in between. The CDR3 runs to 14 residues. The full variable domain, rest sourced from reference TRBV7-3 and TRBJ2-3, is GAGVSQTPSNKVTEKGKYVELRCDPISGHTALYWYRQSLGQGPEFLIYFQGTGAADDSGLPNDRFFAVRPEGSVSTLKIQRTERGDSAVYLCASSLTYSTDTQYFGPGTRLTVL.

The chain uses TRBV6-6 and TRBJ1-1; D is unclear. The CDR3 is 12 amino acids. The germline V and J ends were trimmed by 2 bases and 0 bases, with 1 base remaining between them. From germline, CDR1 is MNHNY and CDR2 SVGAGI (reference sequence). Here the CDR3 DNA reads TGTGCCAGCAGTTACATGAACACTGAAGCTTTCTTT. Encoded protein: CASSYMNTEAFF.

The rearrangement links TRBV27 to TRBJ2-1; D remains ambiguous. CDR3 length: 12 residues. Germline V gene lookup returns CDR1 MNHEY and CDR2 SMNVEV (reference sequence). Trimming shortened V by 5 bases and J by 5 bases, and 7 bases separated the two germline ends. The CDR3, as DNA: TGTGCCAGCAGTATGATGGACAATGAGCAGTTCTTC. It encodes CASSMMDNEQFF.

The chain links TRBV2 to TRBJ1-2, with D unresolved. Germline assignment: CDR1 SNHLY and CDR2 FYNNEI. V lost 2 bases, J lost 8 bases, and 15 bases lay in between. This CDR3 has 14 amino acids. CDR3 sequence reads: CASSESVGVGGYTF. The CDR3 coding sequence is TGTGCCAGCAGTGAAAGCGTCGGGGTAGGAGGCTACACCTTC. Together with reference TRBV2 and TRBJ1-2, the CDR3 gives the full variable domain: EPEVTQTPSHQVTQMGQEVILRCVPISNHLYFYWYRQILGQKVEFLVSFYNNEISEKSEIFDDQFSVERPDGSNFTLKIRSTKLEDSAMYFCASSESVGVGGYTFGSGTRLTVV.

The chain combines TRBV5-1 with TRBJ2-1; D not resolved. The CDR3 spans 17 residues. Germline V gives CDR1 SGHRS, CDR2 YFSETQ. The V end lost 0 bases, the J end lost 6 bases, and 19 bases lay between the germline ends. The CDR3 sequence is CASSLGLELAVRNEQFF. The CDR3 DNA sequence: TGCGCCAGCAGCTTGGGGTTAGAGCTGGCAGTACGCAATGAGCAGTTCTTC.

V and J are TRBV5-6 and TRBJ1-2; D might be TRBD1 (5 bases). V lost 3 bases and J lost 6, with 12 bases in between. The CDR3 is 13 amino acids. Germline V lookup: CDR1 SGHDT, CDR2 YYEEEE. The CDR3 region has the DNA TGTGCCAGCAGCTCTTCAGGGCTGCATGGCTACACCTTC. Its translation: CASSSSGLHGYTF. The whole variable domain, remainder taken from reference TRBV5-6 and TRBJ1-2, is DAGVTQSPTHLIKTRGQQVTLRCSPKSGHDTVSWYQQALGQGPQFIFQYYEEEERQRGNFPDRFSGHQFPNYSSELNVNALLLGDSALYLCASSSSGLHGYTFGSGTRLTVV.

The V call is TRBV5-8, the J call TRBJ2-2, with TRBD1 matching 8 bases. Trimming took 5 bases from V and 7 from J; bases not matched to a gene: 4. There are 13 residues in the CDR3. Per the germline V gene, CDR1 is SGHTS and CDR2 is YDEGEE. The CDR3 loop reads CASRRTGRGELFF. The CDR3 DNA sequence: TGTGCCAGCAGGCGGACAGGGCGCGGGGAGCTGTTTTTT.

The V call is TRBV7-8, the J call TRBJ1-1, with D hard to call. Germline CDR1 reads SGHVS; CDR2 reads FQNEAQ. This CDR3 comprises 17 residues. V lost 2 bases, J lost 5 bases, and 21 bases lay in between. The CDR3 nucleotides are TGTGCCAGCAGCTTACTAGCCATAGGCGGGATTGGGACTGAAGCTTTCTTT. Translated, it gives CASSLLAIGGIGTEAFF.

The V gene is TRBV7-2, the J gene TRBJ2-7; unclear D gene. The CDR3 is 13 residues long. V was cut by 2 bases and J by 1 base, with 6 bases left in between. Germline V CDR1 and CDR2: SGHTA, FQGNSA. CDR3 residues: CASSLSPSYEQYF. For the CDR3, the DNA is TGTGCCAGCAGCTTATCGCCTTCCTACGAGCAGTACTTC.

This chain joins TRBV13 and TRBJ2-7; D may be TRBD1 or TRBD2 (5 bases each). Germline CDR1 and CDR2: PRHDT and FYEKMQ (reference sequence). The ends were cut back, 5 bases at V and 1 base at J, with 21 bases in the middle. The CDR3 contains 17 residues. This CDR3 is CASSRTGTATPSYEQYF. DNA for the CDR3: TGTGCCAGCAGCAGAACCGGGACCGCCACTCCTTCCTACGAGCAGTACTTC.

The rearrangement joins TRBV11-2 to TRBJ2-6, with TRBD1 as a possible D gene (5 bases). Deletions cut 6 bases from V and 3 bases from J, with 9 bases between. This CDR3 region has 14 residues. The germline V gene has CDR1 SGHAT and CDR2 FQNNGV. For the CDR3, the DNA is TGTGCCAGCAGTCCAGGGTTTGGGGCCAACGTCCTGACTTTC. It translates to CASSPGFGANVLTF.

The chain joins TRBV4-1 to TRBJ2-3, with TRBD1 identical over 9 bases. Germline V CDR1 and CDR2: MGHRA, YSYEKL. The CDR3 is made up of 15 amino acids. J lost 7 bases, V lost 1 base, and 6 bases had no gene match. CDR3 coding DNA: TGCGCCAGCAGCCAAGGGACAGGGGCAGCCAATACGCAGTATTTT. Protein product: CASSQGTGAANTQYF.

The chain couples TRBV9 to TRBJ1-4; possible D gene TRBD1, 6 bases. Germline lookup yields CDR1 SGDLS and CDR2 YYNGEE. CDR3 length: 15 residues. The V gene lost 0 bases and the J gene lost 6 bases, with 12 bases spanning the gap. The CDR3 loop reads CASSVATGPYEKLFF. DNA of the CDR3: TGTGCCAGCAGCGTAGCGACAGGCCCTTATGAAAAACTGTTTTTT.

J is TRBJ2-7 and V is TRBV4-2; 10 bases map to TRBD1. With 2 bases clipped from V and 2 bases from J, the junction kept 3 bases outside the gene matches. Germline CDR1 is LGHNA and CDR2 is YNFKEQ. The CDR3 runs to 15 residues. The CDR3 bases are TGTGCCAGCAGCCAAACCGGGACAGGGGCCTACGAGCAGTACTTC. This gives the protein CASSQTGTGAYEQYF.

The chain couples TRBV4-2 to TRBJ2-2, with TRBD1 matching over 8 bases. Germline CDR1 reads LGHNA; CDR2 reads YNFKEQ. The V segment lost 5 bases and the J segment 0 bases; nucleotides outside the gene matches: 11. This CDR3 spans 18 amino acids. Here the CDR3 reads CASSYWTGRETNTGELFF. DNA of the CDR3: TGTGCCAGCAGCTACTGGACAGGGAGAGAGACGAACACCGGGGAGCTGTTTTTT.

In regard to this clone: An end of the junction does not agree with germline; a read error may underlie this. The genes are TRBV7-7 and TRBJ2-7; tentatively, D is TRBD1 (6 bases). From germline, CDR1 is SSHAT and CDR2 FNYEAQ (reference sequence). This CDR3 is built from 16 residues. Here the CDR3 DNA reads TGTGCTAGCATCCCCGAGGGGGACCTCGTCTCCTACGAGCAGTACTTC. Its translation: CASIPEGDLVSYEQYF.

The chain combines TRBV10-3 with TRBJ1-3; D remains ambiguous. There are 14 residues in the CDR3. The germline V gene encodes CDR1 ENHRY and CDR2 SYGVKD. Trimming took off 2 bases at V and 0 bases at J, with 5 bases between the two ends. CDR3 nucleotides: TGTGCCATCAGTGAGGCCCTCTCTGGAAACACCATATATTTT. The encoded protein is CAISEALSGNTIYF.

The table lists this clone with a count of one. This chain joins TRBV19 and TRBJ2-3, with D tentatively TRBD2 (6 bases). There are 14 residues in the CDR3. In germline, CDR1 is LNHDA, CDR2 SQIVND (reference sequence). V was shortened by 5 bases and J by 6 bases, with 15 bases between the two germline ends. The CDR3 nucleotides read TGTGCCAGTAGTTGGACTATCCCCTCGGATACGCAGTATTTT. Encoded protein: CASSWTIPSDTQYF.

This rearrangement joins TRBV11-1 to TRBJ2-5; D is ambiguous. Trimming shortened V by 5 bases and J by 5 bases, and 9 bases separated the two germline ends. CDR3 length: 12 residues. The germline V gene encodes CDR1 SGHAT and CDR2 FQDESV (reference sequence). The CDR3 loop reads CASSLDGETQYF. CDR3 DNA sequence: TGTGCCAGCAGCCTCGATGGTGAGACCCAGTACTTC.

V and J are TRBV4-3 and TRBJ1-1; unclear D gene. V shed 7 bases and J shed 0 bases, with 15 bases lying between them. The germline CDR1 and CDR2 sequences are LGHNA and YSLEER. There are 15 residues in the CDR3. The CDR3 nucleotides read TGCGCCAGCAAAGAAGCTAGGACCATGAACACTGAAGCTTTCTTT. Translating gives CASKEARTMNTEAFF.

The chain is built from TRBV10-2 and TRBJ2-7; maybe TRBD1 (5 bases). Germline V lookup: CDR1 WSHSY, CDR2 SAAADI. Deletions cut 3 bases from V and 7 bases from J, with 10 bases between. The CDR3 totals 12 residues. In DNA form, the CDR3 reads TGCGCCAGCAGTGACAGGGCTCGAGAGCAGTACTTC. As protein: CASSDRAREQYF.

V is TRBV28 and J is TRBJ2-7, with TRBD1 identical over 7 bases. Germline values: CDR1 MDHEN, CDR2 SYDVKM. The CDR3 runs to 14 residues. V lost 5 bases and J lost 3; bases outside the gene matches: 7. This CDR3 is CASSTSRDSYEQYF. CDR3 nucleotide sequence: TGTGCCAGCAGTACAAGCCGGGACAGCTACGAGCAGTACTTC.

The chain has TRBV6-4 and TRBJ2-2, with D unresolved. V dropped 0 bases and J dropped 5 bases, with 4 bases sitting between them. CDR3 length: 13 residues. Germline V gene data show CDR1 as MRHNA and CDR2 as SNTAGT. Here the CDR3 reads CASSDSSTGELFF. CDR3 in DNA: TGTGCCAGCAGTGACTCGAGTACCGGGGAGCTGTTTTTT.

This chain uses TRBV5-1 with TRBJ2-1, with D unclear. From germline, CDR1 is SGHRS and CDR2 YFSETQ. V was clipped by 4 bases and J by 0 bases, with 11 bases between them. The CDR3 runs to 15 residues. CDR3 region: CASSLEESSYNEQFF. The CDR3 DNA reads as TGCGCCAGCAGCCTCGAGGAGAGCTCCTACAATGAGCAGTTCTTC.

V usage is TRBV6-5 and J usage is TRBJ1-1, with 9 bases that match TRBD1. The CDR3 covers 15 residues. After removal of 6 bases from V and 6 bases from J, the junction contained 11 bases not matched to a gene. In germline, CDR1 is MNHEY, CDR2 SVGAGI. The CDR3 is CASSRATGGVSEAFF. CDR3 nucleotide sequence: TGTGCCAGCAGCCGAGCCACAGGGGGCGTCTCTGAAGCTTTCTTT.